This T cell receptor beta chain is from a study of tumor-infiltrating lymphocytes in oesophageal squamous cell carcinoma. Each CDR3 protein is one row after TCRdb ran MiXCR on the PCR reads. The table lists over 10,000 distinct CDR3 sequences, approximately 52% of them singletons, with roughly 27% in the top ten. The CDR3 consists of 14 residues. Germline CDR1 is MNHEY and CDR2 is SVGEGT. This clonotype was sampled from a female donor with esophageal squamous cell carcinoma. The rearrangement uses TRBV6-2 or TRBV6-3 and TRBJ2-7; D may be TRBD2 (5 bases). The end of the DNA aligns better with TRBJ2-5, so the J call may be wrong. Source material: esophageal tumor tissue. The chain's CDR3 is CASLPLAVQETQYF. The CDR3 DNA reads TGTGCCAGCTTACCCCTAGCTGTCCAAGAGACCCAGTACTTC.